This T cell receptor beta chain stems from a study of memory CD4+ T cells and cytomegalovirus serostatus. The sort gate was single viable CD3+CD4+CD8-CD45RO+ cells for memory CD4+ T cells. The study, taken as a whole, reports: CD4+ memory repertoires contained about two fifths of the roughly 160 reported CMV TCRbeta sequences.

In regard to this clone: Its antigen is unknown.

Authors' processing steps: After removing out-of-frame reads, around 2,000,000 distinct TCRbeta sequences remained. Clones were sequenced by immunoSEQ multiplex PCR, and TCRdb holds only the in-frame ones, with some missing. V and J calls and clone size are given by that table; D and trimming were obtained from the DNA. This table holds approximately 56,000 clones, about four fifths found once. The clonotype comes from an adult in good health and CMV-seronegative. Sequencing used memory CD4+ T cells from blood.

CDR3 sequence reads: CAWSPSRRGGTEGNIQYF. CDR3 DNA: TGTGCCTGGAGTCCAAGTAGGCGGGGGGGAACTGAAGGAAACATTCAGTACTTC. The rearrangement uses TRBV30 and TRBJ2-4; 9 nucleotides line up with TRBD2. The V segment lost 2 bases and the J segment 6 bases; nucleotides outside the gene matches: 17. This CDR3 spans 18 amino acids. CDR1 is GTSNPN, CDR2 SVGIG, per germline (reference sequence).